The next 2 T cell receptor beta chains were all read from a single sample in a study of cytomegalovirus exposure and HLA in healthy donors. Amplification used 60 Vbeta primers and 13 Jbeta primers. Sequenced by immunoSEQ multiplex PCR; TCRdb stores in-frame clones only, minus some. The sample includes roughly 130,000 clones, roughly 82% of them seen just once. The specimen was PBMCs. The receptors come from a male donor in good health and CMV-seropositive.

V usage is TRBV5-8 and J usage is TRBJ2-7, with D possibly TRBD1 on 6 matching bases. This CDR3 comprises 15 residues. Trimming took off 7 bases at V and 3 bases at J, with 20 bases between the two ends. Germline assignment: CDR1 SGHTS and CDR2 YDEGEE. The CDR3 DNA follows: TGTGCCAGCCCCCCTTTAGGGGGTAGCATCTACGAGCAGTACTTC. Its translation is CASPPLGGSIYEQYF.

The chain has TRBV27 and TRBJ1-1; perhaps TRBD1 as D (6 bases). Germline V gene data show CDR1 as MNHEY and CDR2 as SMNVEV (reference sequence). Trimming removed 2 bases at V and 7 bases at J, with 14 bases between. The CDR3 consists of 14 residues. In nucleotides, the CDR3 is TGTGCCAGCAGTTTAATACAGGGTTGGGGTGAAGCTTTCTTT. Translating gives CASSLIQGWGEAFF.